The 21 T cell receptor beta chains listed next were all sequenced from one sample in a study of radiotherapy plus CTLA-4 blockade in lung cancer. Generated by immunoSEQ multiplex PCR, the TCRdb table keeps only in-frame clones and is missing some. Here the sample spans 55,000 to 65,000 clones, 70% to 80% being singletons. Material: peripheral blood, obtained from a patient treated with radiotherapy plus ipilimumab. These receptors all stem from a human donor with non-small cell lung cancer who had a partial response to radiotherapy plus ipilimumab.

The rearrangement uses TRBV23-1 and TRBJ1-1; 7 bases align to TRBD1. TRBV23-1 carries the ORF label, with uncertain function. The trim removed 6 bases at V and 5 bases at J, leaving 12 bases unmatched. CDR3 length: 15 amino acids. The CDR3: CASRPRTGFDTEAFF. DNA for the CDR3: TGCGCCAGCAGACCGCGGACAGGATTCGATACTGAAGCTTTCTTT.

The DNA for the CDR3 is TGCGCCAGCAGCTTGCAGCCGGGACAGAACTACGAGCAGTACTTC. Translation: CASSLQPGQNYEQYF. The rearrangement links TRBV5-1 to TRBJ2-7; 7 nucleotides agree with TRBD1. The CDR3 covers 15 residues. Germline V gene lookup returns CDR1 SGHRS and CDR2 YFSETQ. V shed 1 base, J shed 3 bases, and the junction held 7 bases outside the gene matches.

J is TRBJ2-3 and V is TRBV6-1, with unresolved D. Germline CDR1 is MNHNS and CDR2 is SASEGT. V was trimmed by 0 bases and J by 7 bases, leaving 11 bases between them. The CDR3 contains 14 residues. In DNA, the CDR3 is TGTGCCAGCAGTGAAGCGCTACCGGGTAATACGCAGTATTTT. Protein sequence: CASSEALPGNTQYF.

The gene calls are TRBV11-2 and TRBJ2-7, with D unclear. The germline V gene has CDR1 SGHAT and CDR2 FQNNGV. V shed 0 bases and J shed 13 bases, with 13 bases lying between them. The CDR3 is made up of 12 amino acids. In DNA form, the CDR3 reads TGTGCCAGCAGCTTAGAGGGCAGGTCACCTTACTTC. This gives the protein CASSLEGRSPYF.

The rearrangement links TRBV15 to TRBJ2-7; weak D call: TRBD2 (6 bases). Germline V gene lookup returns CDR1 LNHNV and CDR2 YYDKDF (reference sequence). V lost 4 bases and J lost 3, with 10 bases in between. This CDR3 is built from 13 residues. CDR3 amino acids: CATSTGLGYEQYF. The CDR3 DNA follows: TGTGCCACCAGCACGGGACTCGGCTACGAGCAGTACTTC.

CDR3 in DNA: TGTGCCAGCAGTGGCGGCCTTTTCTATGGCTACACCTTC. Protein: CASSGGLFYGYTF. The chain has TRBV2 and TRBJ1-2, with unresolved D. The CDR3 is 13 amino acids. Between the trimmed V and J ends, which lost 4 bases and 4 bases, there was a span of 10 bases. Germline-derived CDR1 and CDR2 are SNHLY and FYNNEI. Together with reference TRBV2 and TRBJ1-2, the CDR3 gives the full variable domain: EPEVTQTPSHQVTQMGQEVILRCVPISNHLYFYWYRQILGQKVEFLVSFYNNEISEKSEIFDDQFSVERPDGSNFTLKIRSTKLEDSAMYFCASSGGLFYGYTFGSGTRLTVV.

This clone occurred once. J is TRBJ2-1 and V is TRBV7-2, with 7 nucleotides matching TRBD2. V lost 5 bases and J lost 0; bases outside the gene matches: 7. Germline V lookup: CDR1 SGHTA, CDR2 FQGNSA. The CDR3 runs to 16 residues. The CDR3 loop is CASSRTGGNSYNEQFF. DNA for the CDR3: TGTGCCAGCAGCCGAACCGGGGGGAACTCCTACAATGAGCAGTTCTTC. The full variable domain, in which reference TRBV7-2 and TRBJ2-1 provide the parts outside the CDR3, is GAGVSQSPSNKVTEKGKDVELRCDPISGHTALYWYRQSLGQGLEFLIYFQGNSAPDKSGLPSDRFSAERTGGSVSTLTIQRTQQEDSAVYLCASSRTGGNSYNEQFFGPGTRLTVL.

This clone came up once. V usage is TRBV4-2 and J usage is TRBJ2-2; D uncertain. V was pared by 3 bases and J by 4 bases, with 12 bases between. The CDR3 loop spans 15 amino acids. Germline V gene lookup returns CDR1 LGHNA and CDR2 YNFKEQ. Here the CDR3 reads CASSHSGEFTGELFF. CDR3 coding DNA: TGTGCCAGCAGCCATTCAGGCGAGTTCACCGGGGAGCTGTTTTTT.

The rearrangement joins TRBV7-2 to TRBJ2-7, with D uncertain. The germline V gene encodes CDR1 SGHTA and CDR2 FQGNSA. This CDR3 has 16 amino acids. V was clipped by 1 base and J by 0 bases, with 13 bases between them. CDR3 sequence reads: CASSLGGTALSYEQYF. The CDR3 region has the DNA TGTGCCAGCAGCTTAGGTGGTACAGCCCTCTCCTACGAGCAGTACTTC.

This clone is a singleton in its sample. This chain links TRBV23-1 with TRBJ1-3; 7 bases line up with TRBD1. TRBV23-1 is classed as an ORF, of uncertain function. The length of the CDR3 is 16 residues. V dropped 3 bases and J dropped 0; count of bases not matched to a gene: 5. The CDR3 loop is CASSHPGGGSGNTIYF. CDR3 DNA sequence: TGCGCCAGCAGTCATCCAGGGGGTGGCTCTGGAAACACCATATATTTT.

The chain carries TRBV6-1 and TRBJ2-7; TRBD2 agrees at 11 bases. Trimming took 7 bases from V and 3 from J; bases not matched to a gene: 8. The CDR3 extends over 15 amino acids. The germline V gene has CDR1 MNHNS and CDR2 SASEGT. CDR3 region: CASTPYTSGGYEQYF. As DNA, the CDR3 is TGTGCCAGCACCCCGTACACTAGCGGGGGCTACGAGCAGTACTTC.

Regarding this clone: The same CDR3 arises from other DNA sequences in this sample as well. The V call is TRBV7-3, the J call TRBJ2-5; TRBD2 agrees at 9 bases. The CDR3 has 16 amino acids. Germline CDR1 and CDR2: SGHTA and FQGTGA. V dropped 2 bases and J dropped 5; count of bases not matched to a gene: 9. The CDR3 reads CASSLSGGGAGETQYF. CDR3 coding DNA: TGTGCCAGCAGCTTATCCGGCGGGGGGGCCGGGGAGACCCAGTACTTC.

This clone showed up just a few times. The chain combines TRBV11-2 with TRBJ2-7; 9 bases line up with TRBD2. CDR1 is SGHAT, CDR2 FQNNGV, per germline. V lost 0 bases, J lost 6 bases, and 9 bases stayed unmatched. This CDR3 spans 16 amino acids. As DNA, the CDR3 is TGTGCCAGCAGCTTAGATCGGCTAGCGGGGAATCGCGAGCAGTACTTC. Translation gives CASSLDRLAGNREQYF.

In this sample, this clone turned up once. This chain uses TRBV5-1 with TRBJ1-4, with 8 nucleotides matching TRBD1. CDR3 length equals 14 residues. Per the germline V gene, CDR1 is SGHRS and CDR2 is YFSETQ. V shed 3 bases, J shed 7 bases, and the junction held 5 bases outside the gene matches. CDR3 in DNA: TGCGCCAGCAGCTCTACAGGGGGGATTGAAAAACTGTTTTTT. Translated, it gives CASSSTGGIEKLFF. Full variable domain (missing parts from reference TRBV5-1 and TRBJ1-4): KAGVTQTPRYLIKTRGQQVTLSCSPISGHRSVSWYQQTPGQGLQFLFEYFSETQRNKGNFPGRFSGRQFSNSRSEMNVSTLELGDSALYLCASSSTGGIEKLFFGSGTQLSVL.

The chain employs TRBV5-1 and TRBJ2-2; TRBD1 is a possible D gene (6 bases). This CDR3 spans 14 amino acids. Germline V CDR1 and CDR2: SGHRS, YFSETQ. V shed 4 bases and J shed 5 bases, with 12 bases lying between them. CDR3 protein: CASSARGRTGELFF. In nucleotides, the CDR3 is TGCGCCAGCAGCGCCAGGGGCCGGACCGGGGAGCTGTTTTTT.

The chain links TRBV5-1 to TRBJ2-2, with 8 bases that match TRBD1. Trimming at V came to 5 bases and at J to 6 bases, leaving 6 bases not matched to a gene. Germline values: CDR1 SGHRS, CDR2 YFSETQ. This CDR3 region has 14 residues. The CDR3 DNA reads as TGCGCCAGCAGGATTCAGGGGGCTTCCGGGGAGCTGTTTTTT. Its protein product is CASRIQGASGELFF.

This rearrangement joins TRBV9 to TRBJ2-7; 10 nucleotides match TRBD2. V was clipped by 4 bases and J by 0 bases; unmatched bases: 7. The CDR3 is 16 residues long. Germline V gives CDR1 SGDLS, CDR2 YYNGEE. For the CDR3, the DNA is TGTGCCAGCAGCTCACAAGCGGGGGGGTTCTCCTACGAGCAGTACTTC. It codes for CASSSQAGGFSYEQYF.

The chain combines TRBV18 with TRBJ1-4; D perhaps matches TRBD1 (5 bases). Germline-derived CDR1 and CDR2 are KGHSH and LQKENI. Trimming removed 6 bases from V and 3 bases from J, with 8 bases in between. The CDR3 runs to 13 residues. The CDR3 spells CASSGQANEKLFF. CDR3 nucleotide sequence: TGTGCCAGCTCCGGACAAGCTAATGAAAAACTGTTTTTT.

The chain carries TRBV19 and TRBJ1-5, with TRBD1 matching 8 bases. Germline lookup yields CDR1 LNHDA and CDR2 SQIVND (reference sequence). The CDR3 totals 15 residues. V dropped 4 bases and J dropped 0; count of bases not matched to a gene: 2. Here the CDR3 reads CASSSQGASNQPQHF. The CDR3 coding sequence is TGTGCCAGTAGTAGTCAGGGGGCTAGCAATCAGCCCCAGCATTTT.

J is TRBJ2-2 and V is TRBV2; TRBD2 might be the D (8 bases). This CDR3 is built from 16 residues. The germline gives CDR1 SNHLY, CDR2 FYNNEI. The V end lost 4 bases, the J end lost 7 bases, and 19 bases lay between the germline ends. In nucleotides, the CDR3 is TGTGCCAGCAGTGTTACAGGGGCCGCGGGGGGCGGGGAGCTGTTTTTT. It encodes CASSVTGAAGGGELFF.

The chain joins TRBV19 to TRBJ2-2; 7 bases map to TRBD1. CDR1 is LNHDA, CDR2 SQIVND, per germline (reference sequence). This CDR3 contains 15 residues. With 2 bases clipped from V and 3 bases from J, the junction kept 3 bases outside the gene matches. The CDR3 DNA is TGTGCCAGTAGTATAAGAGGGGGCGACACCGGGGAGCTGTTTTTT. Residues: CASSIRGGDTGELFF.